The next 26 T cell receptor beta chains were all read from a single sample in a study of cytomegalovirus exposure and HLA in healthy donors. PCR primers comprised 60 Vbeta and 13 Jbeta primers. Generated by immunoSEQ multiplex PCR, the TCRdb table keeps only in-frame clones and is missing some. Among 150,000 to 200,000 clones listed, roughly 73% were seen once. The material sequenced was PBMCs. The receptors come from a young man in good health and CMV-seropositive.

This clone was seen only once. The V gene is TRBV28, the J gene TRBJ2-1; D gene uncertain. The CDR3 has 13 amino acids. From germline, CDR1 is MDHEN and CDR2 SYDVKM. With 8 bases removed from V and 2 bases from J, the gap between germline ends came to 10 bases. The CDR3 spells CASRRTAYNEQFF. CDR3 in DNA: TGTGCCAGCCGTAGAACCGCCTACAATGAGCAGTTCTTC.

This CDR3 is CASSGIVGTSLYEQYF. Written as DNA, the CDR3 is TGTGCCAGCAGTGGGATTGTCGGGACTAGTCTGTACGAGCAGTACTTC. The rearrangement joins TRBV28 to TRBJ2-7; 8 nucleotides align to TRBD2. Trimming removed 5 bases from V and 4 bases from J; junction bases left unmatched: 13. CDR3 length: 16 amino acids. Germline CDR1 and CDR2: MDHEN and SYDVKM.

This clone was detected once. The chain combines TRBV29-1 with TRBJ2-7; 8 nucleotides match TRBD1. J lost 7 bases, V lost 3 bases, and 20 bases had no gene match. In germline, CDR1 is SQVTM, CDR2 ANQGSEA. There are 17 residues in the CDR3. CDR3: CSVDGTGTTGDFMEQYF. DNA for the CDR3: TGCAGCGTTGATGGGACAGGTACTACTGGGGATTTTATGGAGCAGTACTTC.

In this sample, this clone turned up once. This chain connects TRBV7-9 to TRBJ1-1; D ambiguous. The CDR3 covers 14 residues. Germline V gene data show CDR1 as SEHNR and CDR2 as FQNEAQ (reference sequence). Trimming removed 5 bases at V and 4 bases at J, with 14 bases between. The CDR3 loop is CASSTNGRGTEAFF. The CDR3 bases are TGTGCCAGCAGCACTAACGGTCGGGGCACTGAAGCTTTCTTT.

This clone was seen only a few times. The chain is built from TRBV7-9 and TRBJ1-2; TRBD1 might be the D (5 bases). This CDR3 has 13 amino acids. The germline V gene encodes CDR1 SEHNR and CDR2 FQNEAQ (reference sequence). With 4 bases removed from V and 4 bases from J, the gap between germline ends came to 10 bases. In DNA form, the CDR3 reads TGTGCCAGCAGCTCCCAGGGCCGCTATGGCTACACCTTC. Protein: CASSSQGRYGYTF. Full variable domain (rest looked up from reference TRBV7-9 and TRBJ1-2): DTGVSQNPRHKITKRGQNVTFRCDPISEHNRLYWYRQTLGQGPEFLTYFQNEAQLEKSRLLSDRFSAERPKGSFSTLEIQRTEQGDSAMYLCASSSQGRYGYTFGSGTRLTVV.

J is TRBJ2-3 and V is TRBV15; no firm D call. V lost 1 base and J lost 2, with 10 bases in between. Germline assignment: CDR1 LNHNV and CDR2 YYDKDF (reference sequence). The CDR3 is 15 amino acids. This CDR3 reads CATSRVLVATDTQYF. In DNA form, the CDR3 reads TGTGCCACCAGCAGAGTATTGGTGGCCACAGATACGCAGTATTTT.

V gene TRBV5-1 combines with J gene TRBJ2-5; weak D call: TRBD1 (6 bases). Germline CDR1 and CDR2: SGHRS and YFSETQ. V lost 0 bases and J lost 5, with 11 bases in between. The CDR3 totals 14 residues. The CDR3 reads CASSLGYQGETQYF. The CDR3 DNA sequence: TGCGCCAGCAGCTTGGGTTATCAGGGGGAGACCCAGTACTTC.

The V call is TRBV7-2, the J call TRBJ2-7; 8 bases align to TRBD1. J was trimmed by 9 bases and V by 3 bases; bases with no gene match: 10. The CDR3 covers 14 residues. Germline CDR1 SGHTA, CDR2 FQGNSA. The CDR3, as DNA: TGTGCCAGCAGCTTGGCCGGGACAGGCTCCATGCAGTACTTC. Its translation: CASSLAGTGSMQYF.

J is TRBJ2-7 and V is TRBV10-1; TRBD1 might be the D (6 bases). Trimming took 3 bases from V and 6 from J, leaving 6 bases between them. Germline values: CDR1 WNHNN, CDR2 SYGVQD (reference sequence). The length of the CDR3 is 11 residues. As DNA, the CDR3 is TGCGCCAGCAGTGACAGGGGCGAGCAGTACTTC. Translating it yields CASSDRGEQYF.

The rearrangement joins TRBV27 to TRBJ2-7; possible D gene TRBD2, 5 bases. The germline CDR1 and CDR2 sequences are MNHEY and SMNVEV (reference sequence). Trimming pared 8 bases from V and 2 bases from J, leaving 19 bases between. The CDR3 runs to 15 residues. The CDR3 spells CASGSMLAGTYEQYF. For the CDR3, the DNA is TGTGCCAGCGGGTCTATGCTAGCAGGAACCTACGAGCAGTACTTC.

The V call is TRBV27, the J call TRBJ1-2, with D maybe TRBD1 (6 bases). The germline V gene encodes CDR1 MNHEY and CDR2 SMNVEV (reference sequence). The CDR3 is 19 amino acids. Trimming pared 3 bases from V and 2 bases from J, leaving 25 bases between. The CDR3 region has the DNA TGTGCCAGCAGTTTTTGGGGGCCGAGAAACCGGGGCAAAAACTATGGCTACACCTTC. Amino acid sequence: CASSFWGPRNRGKNYGYTF.

The genes are TRBV7-2 and TRBJ2-7; 9 nucleotides match TRBD1. Germline trimming cut 1 base from V and 1 base from J; bases unmatched to any gene: 5. The CDR3 extends over 16 amino acids. The germline gives CDR1 SGHTA, CDR2 FQGNSA. CDR3 in amino acids: CASSLDGTGISYEQYF. Here the CDR3 DNA reads TGTGCCAGCAGCTTAGACGGGACAGGGATATCCTACGAGCAGTACTTC.

This rearrangement joins TRBV19 to TRBJ1-2; no reliable D call. Germline CDR1 is LNHDA and CDR2 is SQIVND (reference sequence). Trimming stripped 7 bases from V and 0 bases from J, with 9 bases between. The CDR3 covers 13 residues. CDR3 DNA: TGTGCCAGTAATAGGAGGGCTAACTATGGCTACACCTTC. Protein product: CASNRRANYGYTF. The full variable domain, with the rest looked up from reference TRBV19 and TRBJ1-2, is DGGITQSPKYLFRKEGQNVTLSCEQNLNHDAMYWYRQDPGQGLRLIYYSQIVNDFQKGDIAEGYSVSREKKESFPLTVTSAQKNPTAFYLCASNRRANYGYTFGSGTRLTVV.

The chain combines TRBV5-1 with TRBJ1-2; 7 nucleotides align to TRBD1. CDR1 SGHRS and CDR2 YFSETQ come from the germline V gene. J was trimmed by 7 bases and V by 3 bases; bases with no gene match: 15. The CDR3 runs to 16 residues. The CDR3 region has the DNA TGCGCCAGCAGCTATAGTTCGGGACAGCTAAGGTCTGGCTACACCTTC. This encodes CASSYSSGQLRSGYTF.

J is TRBJ1-4 and V is TRBV9, with D possibly TRBD1 on 6 matching bases. There are 15 residues in the CDR3. Germline V CDR1 and CDR2: SGDLS, YYNGEE. Deletions cut 0 bases from V and 8 bases from J, with 14 bases between. The CDR3 loop is CASSVGDTRGEKLFF. CDR3 coding DNA: TGTGCCAGCAGCGTAGGGGACACACGCGGGGAAAAACTGTTTTTT.

V is TRBV15 and J is TRBJ2-7, with 8 bases lining up with TRBD1. V shed 5 bases, J shed 6 bases, and the junction held 6 bases outside the gene matches. CDR1 LNHNV and CDR2 YYDKDF come from the germline V gene (reference sequence). This CDR3 is built from 13 residues. The CDR3, as DNA: TGTGCCACCAGCCCGGACAGGGTGTTCGAGCAGTACTTC. It yields the protein CATSPDRVFEQYF.

The rearrangement joins TRBV25-1 to TRBJ2-5, with TRBD2 matching over 7 bases. CDR3 length equals 13 residues. Looked up from germline, CDR1 is MGHDK and CDR2 is SYGVNS. The V and J ends lost 10 bases and 0 bases, in that order; junction bases with no gene match: 5. CDR3 loop: CATGTTYQETQYF. The CDR3 DNA reads as TGTGCCACCGGGACTACCTACCAAGAGACCCAGTACTTC.

The rearrangement joins TRBV27 to TRBJ2-7, with 8 bases matching TRBD2. CDR1 and CDR2 (germline): MNHEY, SMNVEV (reference sequence). V trimming: 4 bases; J trimming: 7 bases; junction bases outside the gene matches: 9. The CDR3 length is 14 residues. Here the CDR3 reads CASSYRTSLREQYF. Written as DNA, the CDR3 is TGTGCCAGCAGTTACAGGACTAGCCTGAGGGAGCAGTACTTC.

This rearrangement joins TRBV5-4 to TRBJ2-1; D may be TRBD2 (5 bases). Trimming took off 0 bases at V and 8 bases at J, with 12 bases between the two ends. The CDR3 is 14 amino acids. Germline V gives CDR1 SGHNT, CDR2 YYREEE (reference sequence). Here the CDR3 reads CASSLASDFYEQFF. CDR3 sequence (DNA): TGTGCCAGCAGCTTGGCCTCGGACTTCTATGAGCAGTTCTTC.

V is TRBV5-1 and J is TRBJ2-2, with a tentative D call TRBD2 (5 bases). The germline CDR1 and CDR2 sequences are SGHRS and YFSETQ. Trimming left V 4 bases short and J 6 bases short, with 16 bases between. This CDR3 spans 15 amino acids. CDR3 nucleotide sequence: TGCGCCAGCAGCCTATCCCGAGAGGGCGCCGGGGAGCTGTTTTTT. As protein: CASSLSREGAGELFF.

A single count supports this clone. The chain uses TRBV5-4 and TRBJ2-1; no reliable D call. The ends were cut back, 0 bases at V and 0 bases at J, with 7 bases in the middle. CDR3 size: 15 residues. Germline CDR1 and CDR2: SGHNT and YYREEE (reference sequence). The CDR3 reads CASSLAFSSYNEQFF. The DNA for the CDR3 is TGTGCCAGCAGCTTGGCTTTTAGCTCCTACAATGAGCAGTTCTTC.

This chain joins TRBV30 and TRBJ1-5; D gene ambiguous. The germline CDR1 and CDR2 sequences are GTSNPN and SVGIG (reference sequence). The CDR3 covers 17 residues. Trimming left V 3 bases short and J 1 base short, with 19 bases between. CDR3 DNA: TGTGCCTGGAGCGACCCCCCCCAGGCTGGAAGCAATCAGCCCCAGCATTTT. This sequence encodes CAWSDPPQAGSNQPQHF.

The chain carries TRBV18 and TRBJ2-7, with D tentatively TRBD2 (5 bases). The CDR3 sequence is 16 residues long. Trimming cost V 5 bases and J 0 bases, with 17 bases left between them. The V gene's germline CDR1 is KGHSH and CDR2 LQKENI. DNA of the CDR3: TGTGCCAGCTCATCGACAATAATCGGGAACTCCTACGAGCAGTACTTC. This encodes CASSSTIIGNSYEQYF.

The rearrangement joins TRBV15 to TRBJ2-1; TRBD1 agrees at 7 bases. This CDR3 has 16 amino acids. The V and J ends lost 1 base and 5 bases, in that order; junction bases with no gene match: 8. CDR1 is LNHNV and CDR2 is YYDKDF in the germline V gene (reference sequence). The CDR3 region has the DNA TGTGCCACCAGCAGAGTGGTGACAGGGTCGAACAATGAGCAGTTCTTC. It codes for CATSRVVTGSNNEQFF.

Note on this clone: A read error may produce the germline difference seen at one junction end. V usage is TRBV6-1 and J usage is TRBJ2-3; a weak D match, TRBD1 (6 bases). CDR1 and CDR2 from the germline V gene are MNHNS and SASEGT. The CDR3 has 15 residues. The CDR3 bases are TGTTCCAGCAGTACGGGACACCTAAGCACAGATACGCAGTATTTT. Protein sequence: CSSSTGHLSTDTQYF.

The chain is built from TRBV18 and TRBJ2-7, with TRBD1 matching over 10 bases. CDR3 size: 16 residues. CDR1 is KGHSH, CDR2 LQKENI, per germline. The junction had 6 bases not matched to a gene; V was cut back by 3 bases and J by 1 base. The CDR3 spells CASSPSEGQGSYEQYF. The CDR3 DNA reads TGTGCCAGCTCACCGAGCGAGGGACAGGGGTCCTACGAGCAGTACTTC.